This TCR beta chain was observed in a study of T cells in Graves' hyperthyroidism and ophthalmopathy. Researchers amplified the TCR beta CDR3 regions from RNA transcripts. In the first-round RT-PCR of the TCR CDR3, the HTBI primer set was used. TCRdb redid the calling of the multiplex PCR reads with MiXCR, one entry per CDR3 protein. The data contain about 560,000 distinct CDR3 sequences, over 15% of them singletons. This clonotype was seen ten or more times. This CDR3 region has 12 residues. Trimming removed 6 bases from V and 2 bases from J, with 10 bases in between. Germline lookup yields CDR1 DFQATT and CDR2 SNEGSKA (reference sequence).

This receptor was taken from a woman younger than 30 with Graves' hyperthyroidism. The chain employs TRBV20-1 and TRBJ1-2; the D gene is possibly TRBD1 (5 bases). Source material: blood. This chain's CDR3 is CSAEQENYGYTF. In DNA form, the CDR3 reads TGCAGTGCGGAACAGGAGAACTATGGCTACACCTTC.